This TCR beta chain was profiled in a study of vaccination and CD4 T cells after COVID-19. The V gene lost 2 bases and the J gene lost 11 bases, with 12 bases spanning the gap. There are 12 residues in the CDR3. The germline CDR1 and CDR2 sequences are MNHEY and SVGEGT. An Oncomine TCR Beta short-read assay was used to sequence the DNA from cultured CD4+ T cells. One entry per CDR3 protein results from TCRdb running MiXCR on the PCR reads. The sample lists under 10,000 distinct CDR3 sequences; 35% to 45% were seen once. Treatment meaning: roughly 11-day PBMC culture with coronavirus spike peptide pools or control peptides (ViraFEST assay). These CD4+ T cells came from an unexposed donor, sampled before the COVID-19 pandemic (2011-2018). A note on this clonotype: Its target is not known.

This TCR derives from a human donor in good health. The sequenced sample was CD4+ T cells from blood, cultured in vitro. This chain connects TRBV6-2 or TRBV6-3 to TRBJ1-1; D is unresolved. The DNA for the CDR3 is TGTGCCAGCAGTTACGAGGGCTTAGGGGCTTTCTTT. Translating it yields CASSYEGLGAFF.